The T cell receptor (beta chain) described here comes from a study of monozygotic twins with cystic fibrosis. Study-level results: Low clonality (median roughly 0.0099) suggested a mostly naive repertoire.

To note about this clone: Its target is not known.

The method was immunoSEQ multiplex PCR; TCRdb's version includes in-frame clones alone and lacks a portion of them. The profile shows fewer than 10,000 clones, 98% to 99% of them singletons. The sample consisted of blood. The sequence derives from a girl aged 2 to 9 with cystic fibrosis.

CDR3 DNA sequence: TGTGCCAGCAGGGGACGGGGCGGCTATGGCTACACCTTC. This gives the protein CASRGRGGYGYTF. The rearrangement uses TRBV11-2 and TRBJ1-2; TRBD1 is a possible D gene (5 bases). V lost 6 bases and J 4 bases, leaving 12 bases between the germline ends. The CDR3 contains 13 residues. Germline loops: CDR1 SGHAT, CDR2 FQNNGV.